Listed here are 2 T cell receptor beta chains from one sample, sequenced in a study of shared T cell receptors in the human thymus. Using immunoSEQ multiplex PCR, the repertoire was profiled, and TCRdb retains in-frame clones only, with some absent. The profile shows just under 550,000 clones, more than 75% of them singletons. These data were likewise used in another study, on human thymus T cells.

The specimen sequenced was thymocytes. The origin of the receptors is a boy in the first two years of life with a congenital heart defect.

This clone was counted between two and nine times. The rearrangement uses TRBV19 and TRBJ1-3; 8 bases line up with TRBD1. With 4 bases clipped from V and 3 bases from J, the junction kept 8 bases outside the gene matches. Per germline, CDR1 LNHDA and CDR2 SQIVND (reference sequence). The CDR3 covers 16 residues. Here the CDR3 DNA reads TGTGCCAGTAGTACAATTCTCAGGGGGCTTGGAAACACCATATATTTT. Its translation is CASSTILRGLGNTIYF.

The CDR3 DNA reads TGTGCCAGCAGTCCCCTTTACTACTATGGCTACACCTTC. Translated: CASSPLYYYGYTF. The chain carries TRBV9 and TRBJ1-2; D remains unclear. There are 13 residues in the CDR3. Germline CDR1 and CDR2: SGDLS and YYNGEE. V dropped 5 bases and J dropped 3 bases, with 11 bases sitting between them.